The TCR beta chain under discussion was sequenced for a study of tumor and adjacent non-tumor tissue in lung cancer. General study findings and limits: Tumor TCR diversity, when higher, was linked to shorter survival.

Three rounds of nested PCR, following a modified ARM-PCR protocol, produced the TCRbeta library. Via MiXCR, TCRdb re-called the multiplex PCR reads, giving one row per CDR3 protein. Of tens of thousands of distinct CDR3 sequences listed, more than 65% are singletons. As for this clonotype: The antigen is not known. A read error may produce the germline difference seen at one junction end.

This CDR3 is 16 amino acids long. Looked up from germline, CDR1 is MNHNS and CDR2 is SASEGT. This sample's RNA came from whole unsorted tissue. This non-tumor lung sample came from over 3 cm beyond the tumor edge. The sequenced sample was distant non-tumor lung tissue. J is TRBJ2-1 and V is TRBV6-1; weak D call: TRBD2 (6 bases). This TCR came from a man between 60 and 75 years old with non-small cell lung cancer. CDR3 region: CANSPRDGSSYNEQFF. The DNA of the CDR3 is TGTGCCAACAGTCCGAGAGACGGGAGCTCCTACAATGAGCAGTTCTTC.